The entry below describes one T cell receptor beta chain. Version v3.0 of the immunoSEQ assay ran at survey level. Assay: immunoSEQ multiplex PCR; the TCRdb copy retains only in-frame clones and omits some. The sample holds about 25,000 clones, around 82% seen once. The entry originates in a study of long-term antiretroviral therapy in people with HIV. V shed 5 bases, J shed 5 bases, and the junction held 8 bases outside the gene matches. Germline values: CDR1 MNHEY, CDR2 SMNVEV (reference sequence). The CDR3 has 14 residues. The sample here was unsorted PBMCs, taken 0.5 years after starting antiretroviral therapy. The gene calls are TRBV27 and TRBJ2-7; 8 nucleotides match TRBD1. The sequence was obtained from a woman in her thirties or forties with HIV. The CDR3 sequence: CASSPRTGIHEQYF. For the CDR3, the DNA is TGTGCCAGCAGTCCTCGGACAGGGATCCACGAGCAGTACTTC.